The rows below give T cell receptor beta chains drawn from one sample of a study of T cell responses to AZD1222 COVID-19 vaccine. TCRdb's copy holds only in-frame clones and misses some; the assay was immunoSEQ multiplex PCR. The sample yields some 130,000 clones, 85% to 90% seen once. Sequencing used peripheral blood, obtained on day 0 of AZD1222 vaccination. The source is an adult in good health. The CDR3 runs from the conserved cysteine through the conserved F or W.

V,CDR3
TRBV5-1,CASSLDSPWEQYF
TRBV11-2,CASSLGLAGGPRETQYF
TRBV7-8,CASSRPQGDINYGYTF
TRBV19,CASSTSGTGTYEQYF
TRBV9,CASSTYQGSYEQYF
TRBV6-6,CASMKRGNEQFF
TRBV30,CAWRGSSRSNQPQHF
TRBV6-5,CASKSGQAYEQYF
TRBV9,CASSVGDRGAPNYGYTF
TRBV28,CASTERNTEAFF
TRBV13,CASSRTGSDTEAFF
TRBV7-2,CASSMDRGETQYF
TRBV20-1,CSASFSGGSEKLFF
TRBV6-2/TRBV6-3,CASSYSIESSYNSPLHF
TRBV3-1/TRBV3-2,CASRLGGSGELFF
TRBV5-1,CASFKDRGDGLNYGYTF
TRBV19,CASSNDRGRREKLFF
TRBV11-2,CASSLGQTMNTEAFF
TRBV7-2,CASSLVYFSGGAGETQYF
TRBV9,CASSAEGDSYNEQFF
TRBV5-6,CASSLSVTEAFF
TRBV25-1,CASRKRDAGYTF
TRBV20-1,CSARRGEQYF
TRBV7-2,CASSLRSGVRGYTF
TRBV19,CASSLRPGLSIQYF
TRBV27,CASTGTPYEQYF
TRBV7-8,CASSPRTRREAFF
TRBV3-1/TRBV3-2,CASSSGEGTEAFF
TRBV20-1,CRPAVNTEAFF
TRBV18,CASSRDRVIWQPQHF
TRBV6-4,CASSDGAGGNGPLHF
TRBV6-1,CASSEGRTGPGEAFF
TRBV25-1,CASSGGFWTAYGYTF
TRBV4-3,CASSPGPGGEKLFF
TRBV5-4,CASSPASTDTQYF
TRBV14,CASSQVSQAYGYTF
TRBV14,CASSQGGDRGRSHGYTF
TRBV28,CASSLGVRGTISNTEAFF
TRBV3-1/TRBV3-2,CASSQPFRDRGYEQYF
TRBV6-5,CASSYGPYGYTF
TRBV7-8,CASSIIGGSSSYEQYF
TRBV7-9,CASSSLGDSNQPQHF
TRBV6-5,CASSFSGTGELFF
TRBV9,CASSVAPANRGYTF
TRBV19,CASSWGQDINEAFF
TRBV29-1,CSVDNTGSGYGYTF
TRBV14,CASSRRTSGGLSTDTQYF
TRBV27,CASSLTGTLTGYTF